Presented here are 23 T cell receptor beta chains from one specimen sequenced in a study of T-cell reconstitution after alpha-beta-depleted transplantation in children. Construction of the TCRbeta library involved unique molecular identifiers. TCRdb called the PCR reads again in MiXCR, with one record for every CDR3 protein. Here the sample spans approximately 500,000 distinct CDR3 sequences, roughly 10% being singletons. Source: PBMCs, taken before TCRalphabeta/CD19-depleted stem cell transplant. The receptors here all came from a child aged 2-15 years with inherited bone marrow failure, due to receive a stem cell transplant.

At least ten counts were recorded for this clonotype. The chain links TRBV20-1 to TRBJ2-7, with TRBD2 identical over 7 bases. After removal of 0 bases from V and 0 bases from J, the junction contained 11 bases not matched to a gene. Per germline, CDR1 DFQATT and CDR2 SNEGSKA (reference sequence). This CDR3 spans 17 amino acids. Here the CDR3 reads CSARDPILAISSYEQYF. The DNA of the CDR3 is TGCAGTGCTAGAGATCCGATACTAGCGATCAGCTCCTACGAGCAGTACTTC.

This clonotype was recorded a few times. The chain joins TRBV27 to TRBJ1-1, with TRBD1 matching over 7 bases. The CDR3 runs 15 residues. Trimming removed 6 bases from V and 1 base from J; junction bases left unmatched: 8. CDR1 MNHEY and CDR2 SMNVEV come from the germline V gene (reference sequence). The CDR3 sequence is CASRYSGGENTEAFF. The DNA of the CDR3 is TGTGCCAGCAGATACTCAGGGGGGGAGAACACTGAAGCTTTCTTT.

This clonotype was counted at least ten times. This sequence joins TRBV20-1 and TRBJ2-7, with D possibly being TRBD2 (5 bases). Germline lookup yields CDR1 DFQATT and CDR2 SNEGSKA (reference sequence). CDR3 length equals 11 residues. Trimming removed 3 bases from V and 6 bases from J, with 9 bases in between. The CDR3 nucleotides are TGCAGTGCTAGTCCGGGATTCGAGCAGTACTTC. This translates into CSASPGFEQYF.

Only a few counts were recorded for this clonotype. CDR3: CASSQTGAVYSGANVLTF. CDR3 DNA: TGCGCCAGCAGCCAGACCGGGGCTGTCTACTCTGGGGCCAACGTCCTGACTTTC. The V gene is TRBV5-1, the J gene TRBJ2-6; the D gene could be TRBD1 or TRBD2 (5 bases each). Germline CDR1 SGHRS, CDR2 YFSETQ. Trimming took 4 bases from V and 0 from J, leaving 17 bases between them. The CDR3 covers 18 residues.

This clonotype was seen ten or more times. The rearrangement joins TRBV6-2 or TRBV6-3 to TRBJ2-7; 12 bases line up with TRBD2. The CDR3 consists of 15 residues. J lost 6 bases, V lost 4 bases, and 7 bases had no gene match. CDR1 and CDR2 (germline): MNHEY, SVGEGT. CDR3 region: CASSLLAGGGSEQYF. In DNA, the CDR3 is TGTGCCAGCAGTTTACTAGCGGGAGGTGGCAGCGAGCAGTACTTC.

This clonotype was seen at least ten times. J is TRBJ2-1 and V is TRBV25-1; D may correspond to TRBD1 or TRBD2 (5 bases each). This CDR3 is 16 amino acids long. The germline V gene has CDR1 MGHDK and CDR2 SYGVNS. V lost 4 bases and J 0 bases, leaving 13 bases between the germline ends. Here the CDR3 reads CASSGDARHSYNEQFF. The CDR3 DNA is TGTGCCAGCAGTGGGGACGCGAGACACTCCTACAATGAGCAGTTCTTC. The full variable domain, with the rest looked up from reference TRBV25-1 and TRBJ2-1, is EADIYQTPRYLVIGTGKKITLECSQTMGHDKMYWYQQDPGMELHLIHYSYGVNSTEKGDLSSESTVSRIRTEHFPLTLESARPSHTSQYLCASSGDARHSYNEQFFGPGTRLTVL.

The chain carries TRBV30 and TRBJ2-1, with TRBD2 as a possible D gene (7 bases). In germline, CDR1 is GTSNPN, CDR2 SVGIG (reference sequence). Trimming took off 5 bases at V and 4 bases at J, with 15 bases between the two ends. This CDR3 has 14 residues. CDR3 coding DNA: TGTGCCTGGGATGGGGGGAGGGGGTACAATGAGCAGTTCTTC. This encodes CAWDGGRGYNEQFF.

This clonotype showed up many times. This sequence joins TRBV5-1 and TRBJ2-7; no definite D call. The CDR3 runs to 14 residues. Trimming stripped 4 bases from V and 0 bases from J, with 11 bases between. Germline values: CDR1 SGHRS, CDR2 YFSETQ. The CDR3 region is CASSDTPGSYEQYF. DNA of the CDR3: TGCGCCAGCAGCGATACCCCAGGCTCCTACGAGCAGTACTTC.

This rearrangement joins TRBV4-2 to TRBJ1-2, with a possible D match to TRBD1 (6 bases). The V end was cut by 3 bases, the J end by 3 bases, with 11 bases between. There are 14 residues in the CDR3. CDR1 is LGHNA, CDR2 YNFKEQ, per germline. This CDR3 reads CASSHGGQDYGYTF. For the CDR3, the DNA is TGTGCCAGCAGCCACGGGGGGCAAGACTATGGCTACACCTTC.

This clonotype showed up just a few times. The chain is built from TRBV6-5 and TRBJ1-2; D gene uncertain. This CDR3 has 19 amino acids. V was pared by 0 bases and J by 5 bases, with 25 bases between. The germline V gene has CDR1 MNHEY and CDR2 SVGAGI. DNA of the CDR3: TGTGCCAGCAGTTACTCGAGGTCCTCCATCCGGGAGTCCTTGTATGGCTACACCTTC. Translating gives CASSYSRSSIRESLYGYTF.

Note on this clonotype: The final CDR3 position lacks the conserved phenylalanine or tryptophan, pointing to a likely read error. J is TRBJ1-1 and V is TRBV27; no clear D. The CDR3 consists of 12 residues. Trimming removed 8 bases at V and 4 bases at J, with 11 bases between. Germline assignment: CDR1 MNHEY and CDR2 SMNVEV (reference sequence). CDR3 DNA sequence: TGTGCCAGCTCAGATAGAGGCACTGAAGCTTTCGTT. It encodes CASSDRGTEAFV.

This clonotype was recorded many times. The chain employs TRBV29-1 and TRBJ1-1, with D possibly being TRBD1 (5 bases). This CDR3 has 15 amino acids. Trimming stripped 5 bases from V and 4 bases from J, with 20 bases between. CDR1 is SQVTM and CDR2 is ANQGSEA in the germline V gene. The CDR3 loop reads CSVFREGYGSTEAFF. Here the CDR3 DNA reads TGCAGCGTTTTCAGGGAGGGGTACGGAAGCACTGAAGCTTTCTTT. Drawing the rest from reference TRBV29-1 and TRBJ1-1, the complete variable domain is SAVISQKPSRDICQRGTSLTIQCQVDSQVTMMFWYRQQPGQSLTLIATANQGSEATYESGFVIDKFPISRPNLTFSTLTVSNMSPEDSSIYLCSVFREGYGSTEAFFGQGTRLTVV.

This clonotype has just a few counts. This chain links TRBV12-3 or TRBV12-4 with TRBJ2-3, with a possible D match to TRBD1 (5 bases). Trimming removed 5 bases at V and 1 base at J, with 13 bases between. The CDR3 extends over 15 amino acids. This CDR3 reads CASSLTEPGTDTQYF. Written as DNA, the CDR3 is TGTGCCAGCAGTCTGACAGAACCTGGCACAGATACGCAGTATTTT.

This clonotype was seen ten or more times. The genes are TRBV24-1 and TRBJ2-6, with 7 bases aligning to TRBD1. This CDR3 has 16 residues. After removal of 2 bases from V and 2 bases from J, the junction contained 2 bases not matched to a gene. Looked up from germline, CDR1 is KGHDR and CDR2 is SFDVKD. CDR3 protein: CATSDSQGAGANVLTF. The DNA for the CDR3 is TGTGCCACCAGTGATTCCCAGGGGGCTGGGGCCAACGTCCTGACTTTC.

Many counts were recorded for this clonotype. The chain couples TRBV27 to TRBJ2-2; D remains unclear. The CDR3 has 16 amino acids. Germline CDR1 and CDR2: MNHEY and SMNVEV (reference sequence). The ends were cut back, 2 bases at V and 2 bases at J, with 12 bases in the middle. CDR3 in amino acids: CASSLQPVYNTGELFF. The DNA of the CDR3 is TGTGCCAGCAGTTTACAACCGGTCTACAACACCGGGGAGCTGTTTTTT.

This clonotype was seen a few times. The J gene is TRBJ2-5, the V gene TRBV20-1; D is possibly TRBD2 (5 bases). V was trimmed by 0 bases and J by 8 bases, leaving 13 bases between them. The CDR3 loop spans 13 amino acids. Germline CDR1 is DFQATT and CDR2 is SNEGSKA (reference sequence). CDR3 in DNA: TGCAGTGCTAGAGATCCAAGGAGGAGAACCCAGTACTTC. Translating it yields CSARDPRRRTQYF.

This clonotype was seen at least ten times. The rearrangement joins TRBV19 to TRBJ2-1; D is perhaps TRBD2 (5 bases). Germline loops: CDR1 LNHDA, CDR2 SQIVND (reference sequence). V was trimmed by 5 bases and J by 2 bases, leaving 10 bases between them. The CDR3 totals 14 residues. DNA of the CDR3: TGTGCCAGTAGTCCCGGGATGCCCTACAATGAGCAGTTCTTC. Translated, it gives CASSPGMPYNEQFF.

The genes are TRBV20-1 and TRBJ2-1; D is unresolved. Germline CDR1 reads DFQATT; CDR2 reads SNEGSKA (reference sequence). V gave up 5 bases and J gave up 2 bases, with 16 bases separating them. This CDR3 spans 15 amino acids. CDR3: CSADGLAEPYNEQFF. Here the CDR3 DNA reads TGCAGTGCTGACGGGCTGGCAGAACCCTACAATGAGCAGTTCTTC.

This clonotype was observed many times. The genes are TRBV29-1 and TRBJ2-5; weak D call: TRBD1 (5 bases). CDR1 and CDR2 (germline): SQVTM, ANQGSEA. The V end lost 4 bases, the J end lost 5 bases, and 17 bases lay between the germline ends. The length of the CDR3 is 14 residues. CDR3 nucleotides: TGCAGCGTTGGACGACAGATAATAAAGGAGACCCAGTACTTC. Encoded protein: CSVGRQIIKETQYF.

This clonotype was found a few times. The rearrangement links TRBV6-6 to TRBJ2-1; 7 positions match TRBD1. Germline V gene lookup returns CDR1 MNHNY and CDR2 SVGAGI (reference sequence). The CDR3 is made up of 11 amino acids. V gave up 10 bases and J gave up 6 bases; unmatched junction bases: 3. CDR3 protein: CATAGGNEQFF. CDR3 in DNA: TGTGCCACGGCAGGGGGCAATGAGCAGTTCTTC.

This clonotype was seen many times. The J gene is TRBJ2-7, the V gene TRBV3-1, with 7 bases lining up with TRBD1. The CDR3 length is 13 residues. Germline assignment: CDR1 LGHDT and CDR2 YNNKEL (reference sequence). J was trimmed by 3 bases and V by 3 bases; bases with no gene match: 2. The CDR3 loop reads CASSQQGDYEQYF. CDR3 in DNA: TGTGCCAGCAGCCAGCAGGGGGACTACGAGCAGTACTTC.

This clonotype was recorded many times. The chain carries TRBV29-1 and TRBJ2-7; 7 bases map to TRBD1. Germline loops: CDR1 SQVTM, CDR2 ANQGSEA. The CDR3 consists of 14 residues. V dropped 1 base and J dropped 3; count of bases not matched to a gene: 6. The CDR3 is CSVEGPRDSYEQYF. CDR3 in DNA: TGCAGCGTTGAAGGGCCTCGGGACAGCTACGAGCAGTACTTC.

The rearrangement links TRBV27 to TRBJ2-7; a possible D gene is TRBD2 (6 bases). The CDR3 runs 15 residues. V dropped 4 bases and J dropped 4 bases, with 17 bases sitting between them. Germline CDR1 reads MNHEY; CDR2 reads SMNVEV (reference sequence). CDR3 protein: CASSSPGLNTYEQYF. The CDR3 bases are TGTGCCAGCAGTTCACCGGGACTTAACACTTACGAGCAGTACTTC.